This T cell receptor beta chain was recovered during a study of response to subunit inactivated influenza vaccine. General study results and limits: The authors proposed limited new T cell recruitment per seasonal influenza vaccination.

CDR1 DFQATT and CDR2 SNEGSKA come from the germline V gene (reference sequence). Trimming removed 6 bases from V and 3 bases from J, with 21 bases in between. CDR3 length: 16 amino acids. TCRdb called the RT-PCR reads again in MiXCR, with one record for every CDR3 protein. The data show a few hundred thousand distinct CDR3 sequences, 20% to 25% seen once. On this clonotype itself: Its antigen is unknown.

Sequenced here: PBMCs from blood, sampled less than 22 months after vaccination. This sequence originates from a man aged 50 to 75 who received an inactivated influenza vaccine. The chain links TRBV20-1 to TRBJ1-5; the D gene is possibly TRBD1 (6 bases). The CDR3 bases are TGCAGTGCGATTCCCAGGGGTCGGCAGGTCAATCAGCCCCAGCATTTT. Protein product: CSAIPRGRQVNQPQHF.